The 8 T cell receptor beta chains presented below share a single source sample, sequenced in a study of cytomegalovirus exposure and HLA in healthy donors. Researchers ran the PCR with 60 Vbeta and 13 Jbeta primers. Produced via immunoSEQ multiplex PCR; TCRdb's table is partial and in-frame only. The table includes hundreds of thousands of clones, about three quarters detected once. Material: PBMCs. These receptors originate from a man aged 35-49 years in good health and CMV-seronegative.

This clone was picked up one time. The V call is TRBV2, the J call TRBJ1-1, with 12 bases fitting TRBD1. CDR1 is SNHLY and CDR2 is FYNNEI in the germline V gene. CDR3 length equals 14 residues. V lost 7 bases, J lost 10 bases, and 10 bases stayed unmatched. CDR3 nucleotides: TGTGCCAGCACCGAGGGACAGGGGGCCTTCGGAGCTTTCTTT. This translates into CASTEGQGAFGAFF.

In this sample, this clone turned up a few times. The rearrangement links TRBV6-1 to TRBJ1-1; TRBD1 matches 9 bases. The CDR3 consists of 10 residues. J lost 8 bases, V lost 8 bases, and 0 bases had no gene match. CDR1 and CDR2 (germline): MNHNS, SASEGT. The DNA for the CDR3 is TGTGCCAGCGGACAGGGGGAAGCTTTCTTT. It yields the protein CASGQGEAFF.

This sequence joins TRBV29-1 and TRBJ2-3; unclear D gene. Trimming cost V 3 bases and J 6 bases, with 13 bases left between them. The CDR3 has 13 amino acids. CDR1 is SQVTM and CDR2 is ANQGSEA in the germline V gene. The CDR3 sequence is CSVEVQARDTQYF. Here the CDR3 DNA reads TGCAGCGTTGAGGTCCAGGCCCGGGATACGCAGTATTTT.

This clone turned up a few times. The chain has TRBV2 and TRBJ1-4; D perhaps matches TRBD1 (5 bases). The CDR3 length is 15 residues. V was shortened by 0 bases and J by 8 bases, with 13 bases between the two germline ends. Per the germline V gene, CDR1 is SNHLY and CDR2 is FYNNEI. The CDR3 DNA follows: TGTGCCAGCAGTGAAGCGCTCGGGGGGGAGGAAAAACTGTTTTTT. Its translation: CASSEALGGEEKLFF.

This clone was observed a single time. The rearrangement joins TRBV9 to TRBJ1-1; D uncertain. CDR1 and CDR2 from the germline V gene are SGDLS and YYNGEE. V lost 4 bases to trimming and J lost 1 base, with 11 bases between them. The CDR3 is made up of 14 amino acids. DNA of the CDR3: TGTGCCAGCAGCTCCACCGCGGCGAACACTGAAGCTTTCTTT. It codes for CASSSTAANTEAFF.

The CDR3 spells CARGGDRAVSYEQYF. The CDR3 DNA follows: TGTGCTAGGGGTGGGGACAGAGCAGTCTCCTACGAGCAGTACTTC. The genes are TRBV12-5 and TRBJ2-7; 7 nucleotides align to TRBD1. Unmatched junction bases numbered 11, after V lost 9 bases and J lost 0 bases. The CDR3 length is 15 residues. In germline, CDR1 is LGHNT, CDR2 FRNRAP.

CDR3 coding DNA: TGTGCCAGTAGTATATGGGGCAGGGGAAACGGCGGCTACACCTTC. Translating it yields CASSIWGRGNGGYTF. J is TRBJ1-2 and V is TRBV19; maybe TRBD1 (6 bases). Germline lookup yields CDR1 LNHDA and CDR2 SQIVND (reference sequence). There are 15 residues in the CDR3. The V end was cut by 2 bases, the J end by 8 bases, with 18 bases between.

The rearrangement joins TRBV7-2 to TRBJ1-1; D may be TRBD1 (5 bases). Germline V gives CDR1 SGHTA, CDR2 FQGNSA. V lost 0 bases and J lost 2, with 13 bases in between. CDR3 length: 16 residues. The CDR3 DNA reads TGTGCCAGCAGCTTAGCCCCCGGGCAGGGCAACACTGAAGCTTTCTTT. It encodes CASSLAPGQGNTEAFF. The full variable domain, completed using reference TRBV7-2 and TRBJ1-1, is GAGVSQSPSNKVTEKGKDVELRCDPISGHTALYWYRQSLGQGLEFLIYFQGNSAPDKSGLPSDRFSAERTGGSVSTLTIQRTQQEDSAVYLCASSLAPGQGNTEAFFGQGTRLTVV.